This T cell receptor beta chain emerged from a study of T cells in Graves' hyperthyroidism and ophthalmopathy. The trim removed 2 bases at V and 4 bases at J, leaving 3 bases unmatched. This CDR3 comprises 16 residues. CDR1 and CDR2 from the germline V gene are MNHEY and SMNVEV (reference sequence). This clonotype has ten or more counts. Researchers took RNA transcripts and amplified the TCR beta CDR3 regions from them. The primer set for the first-round RT-PCR of the TCR CDR3 was HTBI. In TCRdb, the multiplex PCR reads were re-called with MiXCR into one record per CDR3 protein. The table records some 580,000 distinct CDR3 sequences, roughly a sixth of them present only once.

This chain connects TRBV27 to TRBJ2-2; 11 nucleotides align to TRBD1. This TCR was sampled from a middle-aged woman with Graves' ophthalmopathy. Sequenced: blood. The CDR3 is CASSLGGQGATGELFF. In DNA form, the CDR3 reads TGTGCCAGCAGTTTAGGTGGACAGGGGGCCACCGGGGAGCTGTTTTTT.